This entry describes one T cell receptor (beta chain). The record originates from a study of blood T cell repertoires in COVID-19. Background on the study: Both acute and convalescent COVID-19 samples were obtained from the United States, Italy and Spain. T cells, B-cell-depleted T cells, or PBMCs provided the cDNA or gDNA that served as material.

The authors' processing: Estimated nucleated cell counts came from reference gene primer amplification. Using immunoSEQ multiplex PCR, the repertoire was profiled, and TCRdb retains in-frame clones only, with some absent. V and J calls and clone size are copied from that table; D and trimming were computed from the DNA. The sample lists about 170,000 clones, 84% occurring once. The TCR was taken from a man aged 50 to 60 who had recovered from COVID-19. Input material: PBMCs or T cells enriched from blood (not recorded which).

CDR3 DNA: TGCGCCAGCAGCCAAGACTTCCAGGGGGCATCTGGGGCCAACGTCCTGACTTTC. Translation gives CASSQDFQGASGANVLTF. The chain employs TRBV4-1 and TRBJ2-6; the match to TRBD1 covers 8 bases. The V segment lost 0 bases and the J segment 1 base; nucleotides outside the gene matches: 5. There are 18 residues in the CDR3. From germline, CDR1 is MGHRA and CDR2 YSYEKL.